These T cell receptor beta chains were read from a single sample in a study of CD8+ T cells in alopecia areata. TCRdb's copy holds only in-frame clones and misses some; the assay was immunoSEQ multiplex PCR. The profile shows about 200,000 clones, roughly two fifths of them singletons. This specimen consisted of CD4+ T cells sorted from blood, obtained between weeks 30 and 35, from a patient treated with tofacitinib. Receptor source: a human donor with alopecia areata. CDR3s include the opening cysteine and the closing phenylalanine or tryptophan. A D gene is named only where the DNA matches it firmly. Not all rows give a size; the values are once, few, many and, for expanded clones, a class.

d_call	clone_size	j_call	v_call	cdr3_nt	cdr3_aa
NA	few	TRBJ2-1	TRBV10-3	TGTGCCATCAGTTCCACCTTCCATGAGCAGTTCTTC	CAISSTFHEQFF
TRBD2	NA	TRBJ2-5	TRBV9	TGTGCCAGCAGCGTAGGTGGTGGGCTAGCGGGGGAGACCCAGTACTTC	CASSVGGGLAGETQYF
NA	few	TRBJ2-2	TRBV19	TGTGCCAGTAGTGTAGGGTCAACCGGCGGGGAGCTGTTTTTT	CASSVGSTGGELFF
TRBD2	NA	TRBJ2-2	TRBV15	TGTGCCACCAGCAGAGACCATGGACTAGCGGGGCACGGGGAGCTGTTTTTT	CATSRDHGLAGHGELFF
NA	NA	TRBJ1-5	TRBV6-6	TGTGCCAGCAGCCTAGGGGAGAATCAGCCCCAGCATTTT	CASSLGENQPQHF
NA	few	TRBJ2-3	TRBV29-1	TGCGGAGTACGCGGGGTAGGGAGCACAGATACGCAGTATTTT	CGVRGVGSTDTQYF
NA	few	TRBJ2-1	TRBV29-1	TGCAGCGTTGTACGAGGTCGCTCCTACAATGAGCAGTTCTTC	CSVVRGRSYNEQFF
NA	NA	TRBJ1-1	TRBV30	TGTGCCTGGAGTGTTAGCACTGAAGCTTTCTTT	CAWSVSTEAFF
NA	few	TRBJ1-4	TRBV7-9	TGTGCCAGCAGCTTGATCCGACTAGACAGGCCTGACGAAAAACTGTTTTTT	CASSLIRLDRPDEKLFF
NA	NA	TRBJ1-1	TRBV6-1	TGTGCCAGCAGTGAAGTCAGCCAGAACACTGAAGCTTTCTTT	CASSEVSQNTEAFF
NA	NA	TRBJ2-2	TRBV15	TGTGCCACCAGCAGAGACAGGGCCGGGGAGCTGTTTTTT	CATSRDRAGELFF
NA	NA	TRBJ2-7	TRBV6-1	TGTGCCAGCATCAGGGACTACGAGCAGTACTTC	CASIRDYEQYF
TRBD2	NA	TRBJ2-7	TRBV2	TGTGCCAGCAGTGGTGGGACTAGGCAATACGAGCAGTACTTC	CASSGGTRQYEQYF
NA	NA	TRBJ1-5	TRBV4-1	TGCGCCAGCAGCCAAGTCGGTGGAGGTACGGGTCAGCCCCAGCATTTT	CASSQVGGGTGQPQHF
NA	few	TRBJ2-5	TRBV7-7	TGTGCTAGCAGCTTGGGTACCTCGGAGGGTGAGACCCAGTACTTC	CASSLGTSEGETQYF
TRBD2	few	TRBJ2-7	TRBV2	TGTGCCAGCAGCCGATCTAGCGGGGGTCCGCACGAGCAGTACTTC	CASSRSSGGPHEQYF
NA	NA	TRBJ2-7	TRBV7-9	TGTGCCAGCCGAAAAAGAGAGGACTCCTACGAGCAGTACTTC	CASRKREDSYEQYF
NA	NA	TRBJ1-2	TRBV30	TGTGCCTGGAAGACCGGAGCTCTTAACTATGGCTACACCTTC	CAWKTGALNYGYTF
TRBD1	NA	TRBJ1-5	TRBV2	TGTGCCAGCAGTGCGAGGACAGGGGAGGGTCAGCCCCAGCATTTT	CASSARTGEGQPQHF
NA	NA	TRBJ1-1	TRBV29-1	TGCAGCGCTAAACAGGGAGAGAACACTGAAGCTTTCTTT	CSAKQGENTEAFF
NA	once	TRBJ1-1	TRBV30	TGTGCCTGGAGTGTAATCCCCAGTCGCACTGAAGCTTTCTTT	CAWSVIPSRTEAFF
NA	few	TRBJ1-2	TRBV11-2	TGTGCCAGCAGCCCCGTTCGGGCGCGGGACTATGGCTACACCTTC	CASSPVRARDYGYTF
NA	NA	TRBJ1-2	TRBV5-1	TGCGCCAGCAGAGACAGCACCCATAACAACTATGGCTACACCTTC	CASRDSTHNNYGYTF
NA	NA	TRBJ2-7	TRBV7-9	TGTGCCAGCAGCTTCGGGGCTGCCAGCGAGCAGTACTTC	CASSFGAASEQYF
NA	NA	TRBJ2-2	TRBV5-4	TGTGCCAGCAGCTGGCGTGGCACCGGGGAGCTGTTTTTT	CASSWRGTGELFF
TRBD2	NA	TRBJ2-2	TRBV27	TGTGCCAGCAGTAGGACTAGCGGGAGCGGCGGGGAGCTGTTTTTT	CASSRTSGSGGELFF
TRBD1	many	TRBJ1-4	TRBV18	TGTGCCAGCCACAGGGGCGGGAATGAAAAACTGTTTTTT	CASHRGGNEKLFF
NA	NA	TRBJ1-1	TRBV15	TGTGCCACCAGCAGCGTCGCAGGAAATCCCTTGGAAGCTTTCTTT	CATSSVAGNPLEAFF
NA	NA	TRBJ2-2	TRBV7-3	TGTGCCAGCAGCTTACTAAGCTACACCGGGGAGCTGTTTTTT	CASSLLSYTGELFF
NA	NA	TRBJ2-1	TRBV28	TGTGCCAGCAGTTTACTGGGGGCCCCGGGGAATGAGCAGTTCTTC	CASSLLGAPGNEQFF
NA	few	TRBJ2-1	TRBV21-1	TGTGCCTCCTCTTGTTGTCGCTATGAGCAGTTCTTC	CASSCCRYEQFF
TRBD2	NA	TRBJ2-1	TRBV15	TGTGCCACCAGCCCCCATGGGGGAGGGCCCTACAATGAGCAGTTCTTC	CATSPHGGGPYNEQFF
NA	NA	TRBJ1-5	TRBV27	TGTGCCAGCAGTATTAGGGCGAGGGGCAATCAGCCCCAGCATTTT	CASSIRARGNQPQHF
NA	NA	TRBJ2-2	TRBV18	TGTGCCAGCTCACCACTCACAGGGTTGAACACCGGGGAGCTGTTTTTT	CASSPLTGLNTGELFF
NA	few	TRBJ1-1	TRBV2	TGTGCCAGCAGTGAGGTGCAGATGGCTTTCTTT	CASSEVQMAFF